This T cell receptor (beta chain) was recovered during a study of T cell repertoires in cytomegalovirus infection. Overall study context: The authors relied on CMV epitopes, both recently identified HLA-C-restricted and well-studied HLA-B-restricted. Shared public TCR beta signatures pointed to both CMV infection and a matching HLA type. The study, taken as a whole, reports: It was HLA-C-restricted CMV-specific TCR beta clonotypes that dominated the response ex vivo.

As regards this clonotype: Its antigen remains unidentified.

TCRdb fed the reads into MiXCR, producing one record per CDR3 protein. The sample yields fewer than 1,000,000 distinct CDR3 sequences, less than 35% seen once. CDR1 is SGHVS, CDR2 FNYEAQ, per germline. The CDR3 sequence is 16 residues long. Deletions cut 5 bases from V and 1 base from J, with 17 bases between. This receptor was identified in a human donor in good health (CMV status not recorded). Some clones in this sample may be carry-over from other donors' samples. V and J are TRBV7-6 and TRBJ2-5; D not certain. The source was cultured CD8+ T cells from PBMCs, collected from culture after CMV antigen stimulation. The DNA for the CDR3 is TGTGCCAGCAGCGCTAGTGTCTGGGGTAGCCAAGAGACCCAGTACTTC. It codes for CASSASVWGSQETQYF.